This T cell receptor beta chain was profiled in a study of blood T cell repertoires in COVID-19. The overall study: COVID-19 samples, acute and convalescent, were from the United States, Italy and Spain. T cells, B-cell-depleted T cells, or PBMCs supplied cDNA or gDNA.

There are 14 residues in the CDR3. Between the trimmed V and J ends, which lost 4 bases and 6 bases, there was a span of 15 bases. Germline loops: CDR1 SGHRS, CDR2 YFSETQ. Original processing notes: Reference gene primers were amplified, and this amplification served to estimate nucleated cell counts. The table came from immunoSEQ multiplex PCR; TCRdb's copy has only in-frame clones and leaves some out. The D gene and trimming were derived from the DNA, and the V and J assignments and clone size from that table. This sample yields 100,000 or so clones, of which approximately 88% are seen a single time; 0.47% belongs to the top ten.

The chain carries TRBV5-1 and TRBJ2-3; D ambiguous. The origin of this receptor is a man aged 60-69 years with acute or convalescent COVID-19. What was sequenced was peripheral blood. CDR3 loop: CASSNPAPEDTQYF. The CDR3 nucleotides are TGCGCCAGCAGCAATCCAGCTCCGGAGGATACGCAGTATTTT.